The 30 T cell receptor beta chains listed next were all sequenced from one sample in a study of T cells in Graves' hyperthyroidism and ophthalmopathy. Amplification yielded TCR beta CDR3 regions, with RNA transcripts as the source. First-round RT-PCR with HTBI primers amplified the TCR CDR3 region. Using its own MiXCR run on the multiplex PCR reads, TCRdb lists one record per CDR3 protein. The data show some 800,000 distinct CDR3 sequences, around 38% seen once. What was sequenced was blood. The receptors were sampled from a man between 18 and 35 years old with Graves' hyperthyroidism.

The CDR3 nucleotides are TGCAGTGCTAGGCCGGGGATCACCTACGAGCAGTACTTC. Protein product: CSARPGITYEQYF. V and J are TRBV20-1 and TRBJ2-7; possibly TRBD2 for D (5 bases). V lost 3 bases to trimming and J lost 2 bases, with 11 bases between them. Germline V gene lookup returns CDR1 DFQATT and CDR2 SNEGSKA (reference sequence). This CDR3 spans 13 amino acids.

The gene calls are TRBV2 and TRBJ1-3, with 7 bases lining up with TRBD1. V lost 10 bases to trimming and J lost 4 bases; unmatched junction nucleotides: 10. CDR3 length equals 14 residues. Germline values: CDR1 SNHLY, CDR2 FYNNEI. The CDR3 DNA is TGTGCCACTTCGACAGGGATTCAAGGAAACACCATATATTTT. Translating it yields CATSTGIQGNTIYF.

At least ten counts were recorded for this clonotype. This chain uses TRBV2 with TRBJ1-5; 9 bases fit TRBD1. The length of the CDR3 is 15 residues. The J segment lost 7 bases and the V segment lost 6 bases, leaving 10 bases of the junction unmatched. Germline V gene lookup returns CDR1 SNHLY and CDR2 FYNNEI. Here the CDR3 DNA reads TGTGCCAGCAGAATAACCGGGACAGGGCCGCAGCCCCAGCATTTT. It specifies CASRITGTGPQPQHF.

The table lists this clonotype with a few counts. The chain couples TRBV7-6 to TRBJ1-3; a weak D match, TRBD1 (6 bases). Germline V gives CDR1 SGHVS, CDR2 FNYEAQ. The V end was cut by 4 bases, the J end by 2 bases, with 15 bases between. CDR3 length equals 16 residues. In nucleotides, the CDR3 is TGTGCCAGCAGCTGGGGCCCGGGGGCGGCTGGAAACACCATATATTTT. This codes for CASSWGPGAAGNTIYF.

This rearrangement joins TRBV6-5 to TRBJ1-5; weak D call: TRBD1 (5 bases). Germline-derived CDR1 and CDR2 are MNHEY and SVGAGI. With 11 bases removed from V and 0 bases from J, the gap between germline ends came to 14 bases. This CDR3 comprises 14 residues. The CDR3 spells CAVVGDYSNQPQHF. CDR3 bases: TGTGCCGTAGTAGGGGATTATAGCAATCAGCCCCAGCATTTT.

J is TRBJ2-3 and V is TRBV29-1, with 7 bases matching TRBD1. CDR1 SQVTM and CDR2 ANQGSEA come from the germline V gene. The CDR3 is 14 amino acids. The CDR3 coding sequence is TGCAGTTGTCGGACAGGACCAAACTCAGATACGCAGTATTTT. Protein sequence: CSCRTGPNSDTQYF.

The rearrangement uses TRBV7-9 and TRBJ1-1, with TRBD1 identical over 12 bases. With 7 bases clipped from V and 4 bases from J, the junction kept 10 bases outside the gene matches. The germline V gene encodes CDR1 SEHNR and CDR2 FQNEAQ (reference sequence). The CDR3 is 16 residues long. The CDR3 DNA reads TGTGCCAGCATCTCCGGGACAGGGGGCGCGGGCACTGAAGCTTTCTTT. This codes for CASISGTGGAGTEAFF.

This clonotype was found many times. The chain has TRBV7-2 and TRBJ2-7; maybe TRBD1 (7 bases). The V end was cut by 2 bases, the J end by 2 bases, with 10 bases between. This CDR3 has 14 residues. The germline CDR1 and CDR2 sequences are SGHTA and FQGNSA. The CDR3, as DNA: TGTGCCAGCAGCTTACCAGGGGGGCCCTACGAGCAGTACTTC. Its protein is CASSLPGGPYEQYF.

There are many counts of this clonotype. V usage is TRBV7-9 and J usage is TRBJ2-6; D might be TRBD1 (5 bases). The V and J ends lost 5 bases and 4 bases respectively, with 15 bases between them. From germline, CDR1 is SEHNR and CDR2 FQNEAQ (reference sequence). This CDR3 is 16 amino acids long. CDR3 bases: TGTGCCAGCAGCGCCCGCGCAGGGATAGGGGCCAACGTCCTGACTTTC. This translates into CASSARAGIGANVLTF.

This clonotype appeared a few times. This chain connects TRBV12-3 or TRBV12-4 to TRBJ2-7; maybe TRBD1 (6 bases). V lost 10 bases, J lost 1 base, and 8 bases lay in between. This CDR3 spans 11 amino acids. The CDR3, as DNA: TGTGCCATAGGGACATCCTACGAGCAGTACTTC. Translated: CAIGTSYEQYF.

This clonotype was counted ten times or more. The gene calls are TRBV7-8 and TRBJ1-6; a possible D gene is TRBD1 (5 bases). Germline V gene lookup returns CDR1 SGHVS and CDR2 FQNEAQ. Trimming removed 5 bases at V and 10 bases at J, with 18 bases between. The CDR3 runs to 15 residues. CDR3 in amino acids: CASSPGVGIGSPLHF. As DNA, the CDR3 is TGTGCCAGCAGCCCGGGGGTAGGGATAGGATCACCCCTCCACTTT.

This clonotype has only a few counts. The V and J genes are TRBV6-9 and TRBJ2-7; a weak D match, TRBD1 (5 bases). CDR3 size: 13 residues. The germline V gene has CDR1 MNHGY and CDR2 SVAAGI. Deletions cut 3 bases from V and 5 bases from J, with 11 bases between. The CDR3 here is CASSYSKGHEQYF. The CDR3 DNA follows: TGTGCCAGCAGTTACTCGAAGGGGCACGAGCAGTACTTC.

This clonotype occurred a few times. CDR3 protein: CASSMAGFMNQPQHF. CDR3 bases: TGTGCCAGTAGTATGGCAGGGTTTATGAATCAGCCCCAGCATTTT. The rearrangement uses TRBV19 and TRBJ1-5; D may be TRBD1 (5 bases). V was trimmed by 3 bases and J by 4 bases, leaving 13 bases between them. Germline CDR1 reads LNHDA; CDR2 reads SQIVND (reference sequence). CDR3 size: 15 residues. Complete variable domain (other parts from reference TRBV19 and TRBJ1-5): DGGITQSPKYLFRKEGQNVTLSCEQNLNHDAMYWYRQDPGQGLRLIYYSQIVNDFQKGDIAEGYSVSREKKESFPLTVTSAQKNPTAFYLCASSMAGFMNQPQHFGDGTRLSIL.

This clonotype was seen a few times. This chain joins TRBV14 and TRBJ2-5, with 9 positions matching TRBD1. Germline CDR1 reads SGHDN; CDR2 reads FVKESK. With V trimmed by 2 bases and J by 3 bases, 4 bases remained unmatched. The CDR3 contains 15 residues. CDR3 sequence: CASSQSRDREETQYF. CDR3 coding DNA: TGTGCCAGCAGCCAATCGAGGGACAGGGAAGAGACCCAGTACTTC.

Worth noting for this clonotype: A much larger clone is a single base away; this may be a read error. V is TRBV20-1 and J is TRBJ2-7; no reliable D call. CDR1 DFQATT and CDR2 SNEGSKA come from the germline V gene (reference sequence). The length of the CDR3 is 12 residues. The CDR3 bases are TGCCGTGCTAGTTACCAAACCTACGAGCAGTACTTC. This gives the protein CRASYQTYEQYF.

The chain combines TRBV7-8 with TRBJ1-2, with 10 bases identical to TRBD1. J lost 5 bases, V lost 5 bases, and 11 bases had no gene match. The CDR3 spans 16 residues. Germline V lookup: CDR1 SGHVS, CDR2 FQNEAQ. CDR3 nucleotides: TGTGCCAGCAGCCAAGCCGGGACAGGGGACCCATATGGCTACACCTTC. Its translation is CASSQAGTGDPYGYTF.

This clonotype was detected a few times. This sequence joins TRBV9 and TRBJ2-7, with D tentatively TRBD1 (5 bases). V was clipped by 0 bases and J by 1 base, with 14 bases between them. Germline CDR1 is SGDLS and CDR2 is YYNGEE. The CDR3 contains 16 residues. Written as DNA, the CDR3 is TGTGCCAGCAGCGTAGATGGGGCGTCCGGGTCCTACGAGCAGTACTTC. It specifies CASSVDGASGSYEQYF.

The sample holds a few counts of this clonotype. The chain combines TRBV7-9 with TRBJ2-7; the D call may be TRBD1 or TRBD2 (5 bases each). The germline V gene encodes CDR1 SEHNR and CDR2 FQNEAQ (reference sequence). This CDR3 contains 16 residues. V shed 1 base and J shed 3 bases, with 16 bases lying between them. CDR3 DNA sequence: TGTGCCAGCAGCTTAGGGGGGTTACGGGACGACTACGAGCAGTACTTC. This gives the protein CASSLGGLRDDYEQYF.

CDR3 loop: CASSMHRGEKTQYF. The CDR3 DNA reads TGTGCCAGTAGTATGCACAGGGGAGAGAAGACCCAGTACTTC. This chain uses TRBV19 with TRBJ2-5; 7 positions match TRBD1. The CDR3 is 14 residues long. Per germline, CDR1 LNHDA and CDR2 SQIVND (reference sequence). Trimming cost V 3 bases and J 6 bases; bases outside gene matches: 7.

This sequence joins TRBV10-3 and TRBJ2-7; D gene unclear. V was cut by 3 bases and J by 6 bases, with 9 bases left in between. The CDR3 covers 12 residues. CDR1 is ENHRY and CDR2 is SYGVKD in the germline V gene. CDR3 sequence reads: CAISDVDFEQYF. CDR3 nucleotide sequence: TGTGCCATCAGTGATGTTGACTTCGAGCAGTACTTC.

This clonotype was detected ten times or more. This chain uses TRBV12-3 or TRBV12-4 with TRBJ1-1; TRBD1 agrees at 7 bases. Losses at the gene ends were 8 bases for V and 2 bases for J; bases not matched to a gene: 2. This CDR3 is built from 12 residues. CDR3 bases: TGTGCCAGCGGACAGGATAACACTGAAGCTTTCTTT. This codes for CASGQDNTEAFF.

V gene TRBV2 combines with J gene TRBJ2-5; D may be TRBD2 (5 bases). Looked up from germline, CDR1 is SNHLY and CDR2 is FYNNEI. The V and J ends lost 4 bases and 7 bases respectively, with 10 bases between them. This CDR3 has 12 residues. CDR3 bases: TGTGCCAGCAGTGGACTATTCGGGACCCAGTACTTC. Protein: CASSGLFGTQYF.

This clonotype was counted only a few times. This CDR3 reads CASGLGGAGTEAFF. CDR3 DNA sequence: TGTGCCAGCGGATTGGGGGGCGCCGGGACTGAAGCTTTCTTT. The chain joins TRBV12-3 or TRBV12-4 to TRBJ1-1, with a weak D call TRBD1 (6 bases). The CDR3 is made up of 14 amino acids. With 8 bases removed from V and 5 bases from J, the gap between germline ends came to 18 bases.

This clonotype was observed many times. The chain recombines TRBV15 with TRBJ2-7; 12 bases line up with TRBD2. V gave up 3 bases and J gave up 6 bases; unmatched junction bases: 3. Germline values: CDR1 LNHNV, CDR2 YYDKDF (reference sequence). CDR3 size: 14 residues. CDR3 nucleotides: TGTGCCACCAGCAGTCCACTAGCGGGAGGCGAGCAGTACTTC. Protein product: CATSSPLAGGEQYF.

This clonotype appeared many times. This chain connects TRBV7-6 to TRBJ2-2, with D possibly being TRBD2 (5 bases). Trimming removed 2 bases from V and 2 bases from J, with 9 bases in between. The germline CDR1 and CDR2 sequences are SGHVS and FNYEAQ. This CDR3 is built from 15 residues. The CDR3 DNA reads as TGTGCCAGCAGCTTAATAGCTAGCAACACCGGGGAGCTGTTTTTT. It specifies CASSLIASNTGELFF.

In this sample, this clonotype turned up many times. The V and J genes are TRBV7-6 and TRBJ1-1, with a tentative D call TRBD1 (5 bases). Looked up from germline, CDR1 is SGHVS and CDR2 is FNYEAQ. The CDR3 has 14 amino acids. Trimming cost V 5 bases and J 5 bases, with 15 bases left between them. The CDR3: CASSASQGETEAFF. DNA of the CDR3: TGTGCCAGCAGCGCTTCTCAGGGAGAAACTGAAGCTTTCTTT.

This chain links TRBV2 with TRBJ2-7, with 10 bases identical to TRBD1. The junction had 3 bases not matched to a gene; V was cut back by 4 bases and J by 3 bases. Germline CDR1 SNHLY, CDR2 FYNNEI. The CDR3 spans 14 residues. This chain's CDR3 is CASSGGQGIYEQYF. In DNA, the CDR3 is TGTGCCAGCAGTGGGGGACAGGGGATCTACGAGCAGTACTTC.

The V and J genes are TRBV10-3 and TRBJ1-2; TRBD1 is a possible D gene (5 bases). V dropped 3 bases and J dropped 8 bases, with 13 bases sitting between them. There are 13 residues in the CDR3. The germline CDR1 and CDR2 sequences are ENHRY and SYGVKD. The CDR3 region has the DNA TGTGCCATCAGTGACCTCCAGGGAGACGGCTACACCTTC. Amino acid sequence: CAISDLQGDGYTF.

About this clonotype: A much larger clone differs by one base, so this may be a read error. This chain uses TRBV9 with TRBJ1-1; TRBD1 aligns across 9 bases. Germline V CDR1 and CDR2: SGDLS, YYNGEE. The CDR3 sequence is 15 residues long. J gave up 3 bases and V 3 bases, and 6 bases lay outside the gene matches. The CDR3 coding sequence is TGTGCCAGCAGCGGGGGACAGGGATTCGACACTGAAGCTTTCTTT. Translation: CASSGGQGFDTEAFF.

J is TRBJ2-5 and V is TRBV19, with D possibly matching TRBD2 (7 bases). The V and J ends lost 5 bases and 2 bases respectively, with 18 bases between them. CDR1 LNHDA and CDR2 SQIVND come from the germline V gene (reference sequence). There are 16 residues in the CDR3. The CDR3 protein is CASSSGGSGQQETQYF. Written as DNA, the CDR3 is TGTGCCAGTAGTTCGGGGGGCTCGGGACAACAAGAGACCCAGTACTTC. Based on the CDR3 plus reference TRBV19 and TRBJ2-5, the full variable domain is DGGITQSPKYLFRKEGQNVTLSCEQNLNHDAMYWYRQDPGQGLRLIYYSQIVNDFQKGDIAEGYSVSREKKESFPLTVTSAQKNPTAFYLCASSSGGSGQQETQYFGPGTRLLVL.